The rows below give T cell receptor beta chains drawn from one sample of a study of beta chain features in type 1 diabetes. Profiling relied on immunoSEQ multiplex PCR, and the TCRdb table lists in-frame clones only, not all of them. The sample comprises 150,000 to 200,000 clones, roughly an eighth of which are singletons, and about 0.58% rests with the top ten. The material sequenced was central memory CD4+ T cells from blood. These TCRs come from a woman under 30 in good health. The CDR3 runs from the conserved cysteine through the conserved F or W. D genes are given only for firm matches. Expanded clones are given a class, and other clones once, few, many or no size at all.

CDR3: CASSLHSGQEQETQYF; DNA: TGTGCCAGCAGTTTGCATAGCGGACAGGAACAAGAGACCCAGTACTTC; D: NA; J: TRBJ2-5; size: NA; V: TRBV7-9
CDR3: CASTIGGTSINEQFF; DNA: TGTGCCAGTACCATCGGGGGGACTAGCATCAATGAGCAGTTCTTC; D: TRBD2; J: TRBJ2-1; size: NA; V: TRBV19
CDR3: CSVSNLRTGGEAFF; DNA: TGCAGCGTCTCAAACCTCCGTACAGGGGGTGAAGCTTTCTTT; D: TRBD1; J: TRBJ1-1; size: once; V: TRBV29-1
CDR3: CSGDRNSEQFF; DNA: TGCAGCGGGGACAGGAACAGTGAGCAGTTCTTC; D: TRBD1; J: TRBJ2-1; size: few; V: TRBV29-1
CDR3: CASSYYRGGTGELFF; DNA: TGTGCCAGCAGTTACTACAGGGGGGGCACCGGGGAGCTGTTTTTT; D: NA; J: TRBJ2-2; size: NA; V: TRBV6-6
CDR3: CASSRERQGLDTQYF; DNA: TGCGCCAGCAGCCGGGAGAGACAGGGATTAGATACGCAGTATTTT; D: TRBD1; J: TRBJ2-3; size: few; V: TRBV4-3
CDR3: CASSPGGFGYTF; DNA: TGTGCCAGCAGCCCAGGAGGATTCGGCTACACCTTC; D: NA; J: TRBJ1-2; size: few; V: TRBV5-4
CDR3: CASSLMSATSTDTQYF; DNA: TGTGCCAGCTCACTAATGTCCGCGACTAGCACAGATACGCAGTATTTT; D: NA; J: TRBJ2-3; size: NA; V: TRBV18
CDR3: CASSEFRGAITEAFF; DNA: TGTGCCAGCAGTGAATTTCGGGGGGCTATTACTGAAGCTTTCTTT; D: NA; J: TRBJ1-1; size: few; V: TRBV25-1
CDR3: CASSLDRANYGYTF; DNA: TGTGCCAGCAGCTTAGACAGGGCCAACTATGGCTACACCTTC; D: NA; J: TRBJ1-2; size: NA; V: TRBV11-2
CDR3: CASSLFSGTRTDTQYF; DNA: TGTGCCAGCAGCTTGTTTTCAGGAACTCGCACAGATACGCAGTATTTT; D: NA; J: TRBJ2-3; size: NA; V: TRBV5-6
CDR3: CASSLSGNTEAFF; DNA: TGTGCCAGCAGCCTCTCGGGGAACACTGAAGCTTTCTTT; D: NA; J: TRBJ1-1; size: few; V: TRBV7-3
CDR3: CASSYENRNEQFF; DNA: TGTGCCAGCAGTTACGAGAACCGAAATGAGCAGTTCTTC; D: NA; J: TRBJ2-1; size: few; V: TRBV6-6
CDR3: CASNNLAGNYNEQFF; DNA: TGCGCCAGCAATAACCTAGCGGGAAACTACAATGAGCAGTTCTTC; D: TRBD2; J: TRBJ2-1; size: NA; V: TRBV10-2
CDR3: CASSSPSGAYEQYF; DNA: TGTGCCAGCAGCTCTCCTAGCGGAGCGTACGAGCAGTACTTC; D: TRBD2; J: TRBJ2-7; size: few; V: TRBV7-8
CDR3: CAWSIGGTYEQYF; DNA: TGTGCCTGGAGTATAGGGGGTACCTACGAGCAGTACTTC; D: NA; J: TRBJ2-7; size: few; V: TRBV30
CDR3: CSAGVNTEAFF; DNA: TGCAGTGCAGGGGTGAACACTGAAGCTTTCTTT; D: NA; J: TRBJ1-1; size: NA; V: TRBV20-1
CDR3: CASSPPGLAENTGELFF; DNA: TGTGCCAGCAGCCCCCCCGGGTTAGCGGAGAACACCGGGGAGCTGTTTTTT; D: NA; J: TRBJ2-2; size: NA; V: TRBV5-4
CDR3: CASSPGQYNEQFF; DNA: TGTGCCAGCAGCCCTGGACAGTACAATGAGCAGTTCTTC; D: NA; J: TRBJ2-1; size: NA; V: TRBV7-2
CDR3: CASSPGTVNTEAFF; DNA: TGTGCCAGCTCTCCCGGGACAGTGAACACTGAAGCTTTCTTT; D: TRBD1; J: TRBJ1-1; size: few; V: TRBV18
CDR3: CASSVASGLNTGELFF; DNA: TGTGCCAGCAGCGTAGCTAGCGGCCTTAACACCGGGGAGCTGTTTTTT; D: TRBD2; J: TRBJ2-2; size: NA; V: TRBV9
CDR3: CASSPPRGGREQYF; DNA: TGTGCCAGCAGTCCTCCGAGGGGAGGTCGCGAGCAGTACTTC; D: NA; J: TRBJ2-7; size: few; V: TRBV28
CDR3: CASRRTGATEAFF; DNA: TGTGCCAGCAGACGTACAGGGGCCACTGAAGCTTTCTTT; D: TRBD1; J: TRBJ1-1; size: NA; V: TRBV5-6
CDR3: CASSVQGSYNEQFF; DNA: TGTGCCAGCAGCGTACAGGGTTCCTACAATGAGCAGTTCTTC; D: NA; J: TRBJ2-1; size: few; V: TRBV9
CDR3: CASSLGFMNTEAFF; DNA: TGCGCCAGCAGCTTGGGTTTCATGAACACTGAAGCTTTCTTT; D: NA; J: TRBJ1-1; size: many; V: TRBV5-1
CDR3: CAISESRGYTF; DNA: TGTGCCATCAGTGAGTCTCGTGGCTACACCTTC; D: NA; J: TRBJ1-2; size: once; V: TRBV10-3
CDR3: CASSSPGRSYEQYF; DNA: TGTGCCAGCAGTTCCCCAGGGAGGTCCTACGAGCAGTACTTC; D: NA; J: TRBJ2-7; size: few; V: TRBV4-2
CDR3: CASSSQGSNSGANVLTF; DNA: TGTGCCAGCAGCTCACAGGGGTCCAACTCTGGGGCCAACGTCCTGACTTTC; D: TRBD1; J: TRBJ2-6; size: NA; V: TRBV7-3
CDR3: CASSPTGEDGYTF; DNA: TGTGCCAGCAGCCCAACAGGGGAAGATGGCTACACCTTC; D: TRBD1; J: TRBJ1-2; size: NA; V: TRBV7-9
CDR3: CASRQGAAGANVLTF; DNA: TGTGCCTCGAGGCAGGGGGCTGCTGGGGCCAACGTCCTGACTTTC; D: TRBD1; J: TRBJ2-6; size: few; V: TRBV30
CDR3: CASSSQVTYEQYF; DNA: TGTGCCAGCAGTTCACAGGTAACCTACGAGCAGTACTTC; D: NA; J: TRBJ2-7; size: NA; V: TRBV6-5
CDR3: CASSQNTGELFF; DNA: TGTGCCAGCAGCCAAAACACCGGGGAGCTGTTTTTT; D: NA; J: TRBJ2-2; size: few; V: TRBV11-2
CDR3: CASSPQGAGNTIYF; DNA: TGCGCCAGCAGCCCACAGGGGGCTGGAAACACCATATATTTT; D: TRBD1; J: TRBJ1-3; size: NA; V: TRBV5-1
CDR3: CASSLTPEVNEQFF; DNA: TGTGCCAGCAGCTTAACGCCTGAGGTCAATGAGCAGTTCTTC; D: NA; J: TRBJ2-1; size: few; V: TRBV7-3
CDR3: CASSYSGQGVNDEQFF; DNA: TGTGCCAGCAGTTACTCGGGTCAGGGGGTCAACGATGAGCAGTTCTTC; D: TRBD1; J: TRBJ2-1; size: few; V: TRBV6-5
CDR3: CASSFLRGGVETQYF; DNA: TGTGCCAGCAGCTTTCTGAGGGGGGGAGTGGAGACCCAGTACTTC; D: NA; J: TRBJ2-5; size: NA; V: TRBV11-2
CDR3: CSRGADSNEQFF; DNA: TGCAGCAGGGGTGCCGATTCCAATGAGCAGTTCTTC; D: NA; J: TRBJ2-1; size: many; V: TRBV29-1
CDR3: CAWSVGGRAPETQYF; DNA: TGTGCCTGGAGTGTGGGCGGGAGGGCCCCAGAGACCCAGTACTTC; D: TRBD2; J: TRBJ2-5; size: NA; V: TRBV30
CDR3: CASSSDSYNEQFF; DNA: TGTGCCAGCAGCTCGGACTCTTACAATGAGCAGTTCTTC; D: NA; J: TRBJ2-1; size: NA; V: TRBV5-4
CDR3: CASSLVNGRVNTGELFF; DNA: TGTGCCAGCAGCTTAGTCAACGGGAGGGTGAACACCGGGGAGCTGTTTTTT; D: TRBD2; J: TRBJ2-2; size: NA; V: TRBV11-2
CDR3: CASSWDSSNQPQHF; DNA: TGTGCCAGCAGTTGGGACAGTAGCAATCAGCCCCAGCATTTT; D: TRBD1; J: TRBJ1-5; size: few; V: TRBV6-5
CDR3: CASSQDHVLANTQYF; DNA: TGTGCCAGCAGCCAAGACCACGTACTAGCTAATACGCAGTATTTT; D: NA; J: TRBJ2-3; size: NA; V: TRBV4-2
CDR3: CSVVTGQNYGYTF; DNA: TGCAGCGTTGTTACGGGACAGAACTATGGCTACACCTTC; D: TRBD1; J: TRBJ1-2; size: many; V: TRBV29-1
CDR3: CASSTPRAGATGELFF; DNA: TGTGCCAGTAGTACCCCCCGGGCGGGGGCCACCGGGGAGCTGTTTTTT; D: NA; J: TRBJ2-2; size: few; V: TRBV19
CDR3: CASSLLLGPGYTGELFF; DNA: TGTGCCAGCAGCTTGTTGCTAGGCCCAGGGTACACCGGGGAGCTGTTTTTT; D: NA; J: TRBJ2-2; size: few; V: TRBV5-6